This TCR beta chain was observed in a study of cytomegalovirus exposure and HLA in healthy donors (TCRdb year 2017). As for the study more broadly: According to an earlier analysis of 587 of the donors, some 170 million T cells yielded 90 million to 130 million unique TCR beta sequences and about 300 Gb of sequence data. An early release covering some 640 HLA-typed donors comprised about 320 gigabases of sequencing data and about 90 million unique TCR sequences. Among the roughly 400 genotyped donors, around 81% belonged to the genetic ancestry cluster associated with self-reported Caucasian donors. The study was designed to test whether signatures of past pathogen exposure could be identified by cataloging public T cell receptors. The study used immunosequencing to profile the T cell repertoires of 666 subjects and linked those repertoires to cytomegalovirus serostatus. Along with the approximately 670-subject first cohort, a separate validation cohort of around 110 different subjects was used. The study combined high-throughput TCR immunosequencing, statistical association of individual TCRs with disease status, and machine learning to predict cytomegalovirus infection status. A later analysis re-examined previously published TCR beta repertoires from more than 600 donors and added high-resolution HLA genotyping to investigate patterns of TCR occurrence. Rather than drawing on any new phenotypic data, the later analysis identified candidate immune exposures from TCR beta sequences and the way those sequences occurred across donors. To decide whether each TCR beta V gene segment behaved as functional or pseudogenic, an earlier analysis of some 580 of the donors relied on high-throughput TCR beta sequencing. Donor age, sex, ethnicity and CMV serostatus were compiled alongside the repertoire data. In a later genetic analysis, genome-wide SNP genotypes for about three fifths of the roughly 670 donors were used, and that subset was treated as a discovery cohort. Every discovery cohort repertoire had been produced on one sequencing platform. HLA typing included class I and class II loci at four-digit resolution. The number of donors typed differed by locus, with 629-630 for A, B, C, DRB1 and DQB1, roughly 550 for DQA1, about 610 for DPA1, and 450 to 480 for DPB1. Several DR-DQ haplotypes were handled as single units for association and clustering, since linkage in the cohort was strong. Across around 400 genotyped donors of the cohort, an average of about 240,000 unique TCR beta nucleotide sequences per donor were sequenced, and approximately 17% of those sequences were non-productive.

Inclusive of the bounding cysteine and phenylalanine, the CDR3 is 15 residues long. Only the CDR3 DNA is retained, 45 bases long and in frame from the first base. Clipping removes 2 bases from V and 5 bases from J, with 10 as the unmatched junction base count. The germline V gene yields SGHTS for CDR1 and YDEGEE for CDR2. The cohort was made up of 666 healthy bone marrow donors. At the time of sampling, every cohort member was nominally healthy, though immune exposures that went unrecorded were likely present. The donor tested CMV seropositive, placing the donor among the 250 to 350 seropositive members of the cohort. A peripheral blood sample was provided by each donor, and peripheral blood mononuclear cells were used for TCR beta sequencing. The Qiagen DNeasy Blood Extraction Kit was used to extract genomic DNA from the blood cell samples. In regard to this clone: It lacks a known antigen. No qualities accompany the bases; no much larger clone lies one base away.

Paper-wide results and their limitations: An association between a missense DCLRE1C variant and V-gene and J-gene trimming of TCR beta chains was found in a later genetic analysis and replicated in an independent cohort. The only immune exposure information available for the cohort was CMV serostatus. In a later analysis, several top co-occurrence clusters were reported to appear linked to parvovirus B19, influenza, CMV and Epstein-Barr virus. Linkage disequilibrium might explain the correlated functional status among segregating V segments, but an unknown experimental factor could not be ruled out. Compared with the roughly 600-donor mean, donors in an Asian-associated ancestry cluster had fewer N-insertions in productive TCRs, according to a later genetic analysis. The classifier was reported to diagnose cytomegalovirus status with high specificity and sensitivity in both the original and validation cohorts. A further reported finding was that TCR beta sequences accurately predicted the HLA-A and HLA-B alleles for most subjects in the first cohort. In vitro tests confirmed that a few of the cytomegalovirus-associated TCR beta chains recognize cytomegalovirus antigens. Because the 87-base-pair reads could not distinguish some IMGT-functional V segments, including TRBV6-2 and TRBV6-3, those segments were excluded. A group of highly shared sequence variants was considered likely to be a technical artifact of the sequencing pipeline. Only TCR beta chains were sequenced in this cohort, and the absence of alpha or paired-chain data limited detectable features. It was suggested by the authors that the approach could potentially be generalized to other disease states and immunological phenotypes. A later analysis found that TCR association rates varied across HLA loci, with DRB1 alleles showing the most associated TCRs and HLA-C alleles the fewest. Because counts were too low, roughly 16 rarely observed V segments, including chromosome 9 orphons, were excluded from the earlier analysis of around 590 of the donors. When HLA alleles, especially DR and DQ, strongly co-occurred, TCR associations were difficult to assign to individual alleles. In an earlier analysis of approximately 590 of the donors, most TCR beta V segments appeared in productive rearrangements about 87% or about 30% of the time, broadly matching IMGT annotations. The study listed 150 to 200 TCR beta chains as associated with cytomegalovirus. Compared with equally common non-associated chains, HLA-associated TCR beta chains in a later analysis were more clonally expanded and had lower generation probabilities. Presence/absence analyses assumed roughly uniform sequencing depth across donors, an assumption that may not hold. While some public TCRs were present in many individuals, most TCR sequences turned up only very rarely across donors. According to a later analysis, most CMV-associated TCR beta chains appeared to be HLA-restricted, and the HLA associations seemed to be driven largely by CMV exposure. Because HLA typing was missing for some donors at each locus, association tests included only the typed subset. At a false discovery rate of 0.05, a later analysis linked 16,951 TCR beta sequences to specific HLA alleles.

The method behind the library was the immunoSEQ multiplex PCR assay. A mixture of 60 forward primers for TCR Vbeta segments and 13 reverse primers for TCR Jbeta segments was used in the multiplex PCR. A multiplex PCR assay on genomic DNA amplified the CDR3 region of rearranged TCR beta genes. The Illumina HiSeq System was used to sequence the amplified TCR beta libraries as 87-base-pair reads. In the authors' own workflow: A later analysis counted about 76 million unique TCR beta chains across the 666 repertoires, and around 12 million of these chains were shared by at least two donors. Raw reads were error-corrected and collapsed into unique sequences with a nearest-neighbor algorithm that merged closely related sequences to remove PCR and sequencing errors. CDR3 sequences were aligned to IMGT reference sequences to assign V, D and J gene segments. Each retained sequence needed at least a six-nucleotide match to both a V gene segment and a J gene segment. A rearrangement was called productive if the CDR3 had no stop codons and remained in frame with V and J, and every other rearrangement was called non-productive. CDR3 was defined according to IMGT convention as the region running from the second conserved V-encoded cysteine to the conserved J-encoded phenylalanine. In an earlier analysis of roughly 610 of the donors, sequences lacking an unambiguous match to a single V gene segment were excluded. In an earlier analysis of a few hundred of the donors, V segments were called functional above 56.7% productive rearrangements and were called segregating when the between-donor standard deviation exceeded 5%. To diagnose cytomegalovirus status from the catalog of TCR beta chain sequences, a statistical classification framework was built. In a later analysis, TCR nucleotide sequences were compared against IMGT/GENE-DB human TR gene sequences so that V and J genes could be assigned. The TCRdist pipeline was used in a later analysis to assign CDR3 sequences and most-parsimonious VDJ recombination scenarios. In a later analysis, each TCR beta chain was defined by its CDR3 amino acid sequence together with its V-gene family, and reads without a unique V-gene family were excluded. In a later analysis, 500 to 650 highly shared, low-generation-probability nucleotide sequences were removed to address suspected cross-contamination and a sequencing artifact. For each public chain, a later analysis derived a clonal expansion index from normalized ranks of inferred template counts within each repertoire. Generation probabilities in a later analysis came from a VDJ recombination model fitted to out-of-frame rearrangements, and those results were checked against IGoR. A later analysis scored TCR-TCR, TCR-HLA and TCR-CMV co-occurrence with hypergeometric tests, applying a repertoire-size bias correction to TCR pairs. A later analysis estimated false discovery rates by permuting HLA or CMV assignments 20 times. In a later analysis, co-occurring TCRs were grouped using DBSCAN, and TCRdist sequence similarity was added for clustering within HLA-allele-positive subsets. For co-occurrence clustering, repertoires with fewer than 30,000 or more than 120,000 public chains were excluded, along with five or six repertoires with anomalous nucleotide sharing. Held by TCRdb, this immuneACCESS table contains in-frame sequences only and omits some clones. Under half of the omission traces to an unresolved V gene where checked; the cause of the rest is unknown. That table gives V, J and clone size, and the DNA gave D and trimming. This sample lists more than 100,000 clones; about 9.1% were detected once. Clones ranked in the top ten supply roughly 7% of the sample.

This sequence uses TRBV5-8 and TRBJ2-7, with TRBD2 matching 7 junction bases. The sequence came from a woman between 40 and 55 years old in good health and CMV-seropositive. The specimen sequenced was PBMCs. The DNA is TGTGCCAGCAGCTTAGGAACCGGGACTACGGACGAGCAGTACTTC. Translated, this gives CASSLGTGTTDEQYF.